This T cell receptor beta chain was identified in a study of PD-1 blockade in classical Hodgkin lymphoma. Points from the study as a whole: Sources of repertoire differences remain undefined, possibly disease activity or prior therapy. Newly diagnosed patients had baseline TCR diversity that was reportedly lower than that of healthy donors.

Stated time point: newly diagnosed, previously untreated cHL patient sample. Acting as the comparison were PBMCs from newly diagnosed, untreated classical Hodgkin lymphoma. Germline V lookup: CDR1 SGHTA, CDR2 FQGNSA. The CDR3 contains 17 residues. The V end was cut by 5 bases, the J end by 1 base, with 21 bases between. TCRdb's table, derived via immunoSEQ multiplex PCR, lists solely in-frame clones and lacks some. The sample records roughly 68,000 clones, about 94% being singletons. With respect to this clone: Its target is unknown.

This TCR derives from a human donor with classical Hodgkin lymphoma. The sequenced sample was peripheral blood mononuclear cells (PBMCs). The chain couples TRBV7-2 to TRBJ2-7; D may be TRBD1 or TRBD2 (5 bases each). The DNA of the CDR3 is TGTGCCAGCAGCCCACTGCCGGGGCGAATCGAATCCTACGAGCAGTACTTC. It codes for CASSPLPGRIESYEQYF.